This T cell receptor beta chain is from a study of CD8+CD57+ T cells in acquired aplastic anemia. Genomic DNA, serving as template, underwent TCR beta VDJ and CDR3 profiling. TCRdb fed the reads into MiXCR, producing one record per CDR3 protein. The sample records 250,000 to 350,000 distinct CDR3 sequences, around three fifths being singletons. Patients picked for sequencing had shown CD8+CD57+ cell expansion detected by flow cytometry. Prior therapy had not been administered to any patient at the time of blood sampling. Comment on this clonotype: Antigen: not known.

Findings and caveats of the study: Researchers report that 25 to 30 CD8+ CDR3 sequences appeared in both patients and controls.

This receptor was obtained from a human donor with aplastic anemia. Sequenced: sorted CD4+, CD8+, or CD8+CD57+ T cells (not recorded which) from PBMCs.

In nucleotides, the CDR3 is TGCGCCAGCAGCCAAGTAGGGGACAACTATGGCTACACCTTC. This codes for CASSQVGDNYGYTF. The genes are TRBV4-1 and TRBJ1-2; possibly TRBD1 for D (5 bases). The CDR3 has 14 amino acids. The germline CDR1 and CDR2 sequences are MGHRA and YSYEKL. V lost 1 base and J lost 2, with 8 bases in between.